This T cell receptor (beta chain) came from a study of T cells in Graves' hyperthyroidism and ophthalmopathy. V was pared by 6 bases and J by 5 bases, with 13 bases between. The CDR3 is made up of 12 amino acids. CDR1 and CDR2 (germline): DFQATT, SNEGSKA (reference sequence). The CDR3 regions of TCR beta were amplified from RNA transcripts. First-round RT-PCR targeting the TCR CDR3 was performed with the HTBI primer set. One entry per CDR3 protein, called by TCRdb with MiXCR from the multiplex PCR reads. The repertoire holds roughly 290,000 distinct CDR3 sequences, with roughly 15% as singletons. Study findings and constraints: Appearing also in blood were most of the thyroid clonotypes expanded above 0.001.

Many counts were recorded for this clonotype. Its antigen is not identified. The patients, who ranged from 18 to 65 in age, presented with newly diagnosed hyperthyroidism lasting under 2 months. Clinical symptoms, serum thyroxine and TRAb, thyroid ultrasound and orbital computed tomography together formed the diagnostic basis. The chain uses TRBV20-1 and TRBJ2-5, with D perhaps TRBD2 (5 bases). Sequences were obtained from blood. The receptor was isolated from a woman between 40 and 55 years old with Graves' hyperthyroidism. CDR3 in amino acids: CSANRGRETQYF. CDR3 sequence (DNA): TGCAGTGCAAATCGGGGTCGGGAGACCCAGTACTTC.